This TCR beta chain derives from a study of cytomegalovirus exposure and HLA in healthy donors. About the research overall: Around 85 million unique TCR sequences came from HLA-typed donors in an early release.

About this clone itself: Antigen specificity is unknown.

General study findings and limits: Over 15,000 TCR beta sequences were associated with HLA alleles at 0.05 false discovery rate in a later analysis.

Germline assignment: CDR1 LNHDA and CDR2 SQIVND (reference sequence). The CDR3 has 13 amino acids. After removal of 7 bases from V and 14 bases from J, the junction contained 11 bases not matched to a gene. Primers: 60 Vbeta forward and 13 Jbeta reverse. Profiling relied on immunoSEQ multiplex PCR, and the TCRdb table lists in-frame clones only, not all of them. The sample records around 150,000 clones, 79% being singletons. The receptor was derived from a man between 50 and 59 years old in good health and CMV-seropositive. Sequencing was carried out using PBMCs. This sequence joins TRBV19 and TRBJ1-6; 7 bases are shared with TRBD1. The CDR3 region is CASKRQGSGTLHF. As DNA, the CDR3 is TGTGCCAGTAAGCGACAGGGTTCTGGTACCCTCCACTTT.